The entry below gives a single TCR beta chain sequence along with its context. In the authors' methods: How many nucleated cells were present was estimated from reference gene primer amplification. Some clones are missing from TCRdb's copy, which holds only in-frame ones; the method was immunoSEQ multiplex PCR. The D gene and trimming were derived from the DNA, and the V and J assignments and clone size from that table. This sample has 90,000 to 120,000 clones, with around 83% found just once. The data were taken from a study of blood T cell repertoires in COVID-19. Study overall: Both acute and convalescent COVID-19 samples were obtained from the United States, Italy and Spain. PBMCs, B-cell-depleted T cells, or T cells were the source of the cDNA or gDNA that made up the material.

V shed 0 bases and J 1 base; nucleotides not matched to a gene: 10. Germline CDR1 is SGDLS and CDR2 is YYNGEE. This CDR3 is built from 19 residues. The sample consisted of peripheral blood. This TCR was recovered from a man aged 65 to 79 with acute or convalescent COVID-19. The chain joins TRBV9 to TRBJ1-5; TRBD1 matches 10 bases. CDR3 residues: CASSVAPGQGTGSNQPQHF. The CDR3 bases are TGTGCCAGCAGCGTAGCTCCGGGACAGGGGACGGGAAGCAATCAGCCCCAGCATTTT.